The 21 T cell receptor beta chains below were found in one sample sequenced in a study of T cells expressing NK-cell markers. TCRdb re-called the 5' RACE reads and catalogs CDR3 proteins one per entry, DNA excluded. The sample has about 410,000 distinct CDR3 sequences. The specimen was blood T cells: a sorted CD56 or NKG2C T cell subset, CD4+ or CD8+ T cells, or bulk PBMC T cells (not recorded which). The receptors stem from a woman between 50 and 59 years old in good health.

This chain connects TRBV5-1 to TRBJ1-3; TCRdb names TRBD1, which stays unverified in the absence of DNA. Germline V gene sequence: CDR1 SGHRS, CDR2 YFSETQ. The CDR3 length is 16 residues. The CDR3 sequence: CASSLGQSTSGNTIYF.

The CDR3 region is CASSYFPGTSGSSQETQYF. V usage is TRBV18 and J usage is TRBJ2-5; TCRdb proposes TRBD2, but this gene call is untestable without DNA. The V gene's germline CDR1 is KGHSH and CDR2 LQKENI. This CDR3 spans 19 amino acids.

J is TRBJ2-1 and V is TRBV27; with no DNA, the TCRdb D assignment of TRBD2 cannot be verified. CDR3 length equals 17 residues. The germline gives CDR1 MNHEY, CDR2 SMNVEV (reference sequence). The CDR3 sequence: CASSFPRAGDARNEQFF.

The chain joins TRBV6-5 to TRBJ1-1; TCRdb lists TRBD1, though no DNA is available to test this call. In germline, CDR1 is MNHEY, CDR2 SVGAGI. The CDR3 is 15 amino acids. The CDR3 here is CASSWGGIFLSEAFF.

The gene calls are TRBV29-1 and TRBJ1-2; lacking DNA, the TRBD1 call made by TCRdb goes unchecked. Per the germline V gene, CDR1 is SQVTM and CDR2 is ANQGSEA. The length of the CDR3 is 16 residues. CDR3 in amino acids: CSVEDYSRGPNYGYTF.

This chain uses TRBV18 with TRBJ2-5; the D call from TCRdb, TRBD2, cannot be confirmed without DNA. The CDR3 covers 14 residues. Germline CDR1 KGHSH, CDR2 LQKENI. The CDR3 spells CASSPTGSRETQYF.

The chain has TRBV18 and TRBJ1-2. The CDR3 is 16 residues long. Germline V gives CDR1 KGHSH, CDR2 LQKENI. CDR3 in amino acids: CASSPMAGEFNYGYTF. The entire variable domain, with the rest obtained from reference TRBV18 and TRBJ1-2, is as follows: NAGVMQNPRHLVRRRGQEARLRCSPMKGHSHVYWYRQLPEEGLKFMVYLQKENIIDESGMPKERFSAEFPKEGPSILRIQQVVRGDSAAYFCASSPMAGEFNYGYTFGSGTRLTVV.

The V gene is TRBV6-5, the J gene TRBJ1-3; the D gene TCRdb calls, TRBD1, cannot be checked with no DNA. The germline V gene has CDR1 MNHEY and CDR2 SVGAGI. CDR3 length: 17 amino acids. This CDR3 is CASSPITGATSGNTIYF.

The chain has TRBV24-1 and TRBJ2-2; TCRdb proposes TRBD2, but this gene call is untestable without DNA. CDR1 and CDR2 from the germline V gene are KGHDR and SFDVKD. This CDR3 spans 16 amino acids. The CDR3 region is CATSDGLAGFIGELFF.

This chain joins TRBV4-1 and TRBJ2-1; TCRdb calls TRBD1, which cannot be checked without DNA. Germline V gene data show CDR1 as MGHRA and CDR2 as YSYEKL. The CDR3 is 13 residues long. The CDR3: CASSHAYGGEQFF.

The V and J genes are TRBV5-1 and TRBJ2-1; with no DNA, the TCRdb D assignment of TRBD2 cannot be verified. The germline CDR1 and CDR2 sequences are SGHRS and YFSETQ. This CDR3 spans 15 amino acids. CDR3 residues: CASSLELGDYNEQFF.

CDR3 in amino acids: CASSPAGDTDIQYF. The chain is built from TRBV4-2 and TRBJ2-4; with no DNA, the TCRdb D assignment of TRBD2 cannot be verified. Germline loops: CDR1 LGHNA, CDR2 YNFKEQ. CDR3 size: 14 residues.

The V call is TRBV5-1, the J call TRBJ2-7; TCRdb names TRBD1, which stays unverified in the absence of DNA. The CDR3 has 11 residues. From germline, CDR1 is SGHRS and CDR2 YFSETQ. CDR3: CASSSARTLYF.

This chain links TRBV5-1 with TRBJ2-2; TCRdb picks TRBD2, but there is no DNA to check that call. Germline CDR1 is SGHRS and CDR2 is YFSETQ. The CDR3 is made up of 16 amino acids. This chain's CDR3 is CASNPLTGTSRGELFF.

V is TRBV7-9 and J is TRBJ2-7; no DNA is available, so the TRBD2 call from TCRdb remains unchecked. Germline lookup yields CDR1 SEHNR and CDR2 FQNEAQ (reference sequence). The CDR3 has 15 amino acids. The CDR3: CASSREDESSYEQYF. Variable domain in full (rest from reference TRBV7-9 and TRBJ2-7): DTGVSQNPRHKITKRGQNVTFRCDPISEHNRLYWYRQTLGQGPEFLTYFQNEAQLEKSRLLSDRFSAERPKGSFSTLEIQRTEQGDSAMYLCASSREDESSYEQYFGPGTRLTVT.

This sequence joins TRBV19 and TRBJ2-1; TCRdb picks TRBD1, but there is no DNA to check that call. This CDR3 comprises 13 residues. CDR1 is LNHDA, CDR2 SQIVND, per germline (reference sequence). The CDR3 is CASSIAGRPEQFF.

The chain couples TRBV21-1 to TRBJ2-5; TCRdb returns TRBD1, unconfirmable since there is no DNA. TRBV21-1 is designated a pseudogene. The CDR3 has 13 amino acids. CDR3 sequence reads: CASSVDRGETQYF.

The rearrangement joins TRBV5-4 to TRBJ2-3; TCRdb reports TRBD1, a call that lacks DNA to check it against. CDR1 is SGHNT, CDR2 YYREEE, per germline (reference sequence). The CDR3 has 16 amino acids. CDR3 protein: CASSPLGRGFTDTQYF.

The rearrangement links TRBV12-3 or TRBV12-4 to TRBJ1-2. The CDR3 length is 15 residues. CDR3: CASSALGGGGYGYTF.

This chain joins TRBV5-1 and TRBJ2-7; the TRBD1 assignment by TCRdb is unverifiable without DNA. Germline lookup yields CDR1 SGHRS and CDR2 YFSETQ. This CDR3 comprises 19 residues. The CDR3 sequence is CASSLRAKTGQGITYEQYF.

The chain is built from TRBV5-1 and TRBJ2-3; as DNA is missing, the TRBD1 call by TCRdb cannot be tested. This CDR3 is 16 amino acids long. CDR1 is SGHRS and CDR2 is YFSETQ in the germline V gene. The chain's CDR3 is CASSLVWGLNTDTQYF.